What follows are 8 T cell receptor beta chains derived from one specimen sequenced in a study of cytomegalovirus exposure and HLA in healthy donors (dated by TCRdb to 2017 to 2019). Libraries were constructed by the immunoSEQ multiplex PCR assay. The multiplex PCR relied on a mix of 60 forward primers for TCR Vbeta segments and 13 reverse primers for TCR Jbeta segments. The immuneACCESS repertoire file appears here via TCRdb, limited to in-frame rearrangements. These files lack a portion of the clones; in checked studies, under half of the deficit traces to unresolved V genes, and the cause of the others is not known. This sample holds 150,000 to 190,000 clones; more than 75% were observed only once. The top ten constitute less than 2.5% of the sample. Material for sequencing was PBMCs. The receptors here all came from a woman aged 18-29 years in good health and CMV-seronegative.

The chain has TRBV5-4 and TRBJ1-2; tentatively, D is TRBD1 (5 bases). CDR3 length: 13 residues. The germline CDR1 and CDR2 sequences are SGHNT and YYREEE (reference sequence). Trimming left V 0 bases short and J 8 bases short, with 11 bases between. Written as DNA, the CDR3 is TGTGCCAGCAGCTTGGTAGGGGCCGAGGGCTACACCTTC. Residues: CASSLVGAEGYTF.

The chain uses TRBV9 and TRBJ2-2, with 7 bases that match TRBD1. Trimming cost V 0 bases and J 4 bases; bases outside gene matches: 6. Germline-derived CDR1 and CDR2 are SGDLS and YYNGEE. This CDR3 is 16 amino acids long. DNA of the CDR3: TGTGCCAGCAGCGTAGCAGGGGGACAACTCACCGGGGAGCTGTTTTTT. It is translated as CASSVAGGQLTGELFF.

The V and J genes are TRBV7-6 and TRBJ2-5; 9 nucleotides agree with TRBD1. In germline, CDR1 is SGHVS, CDR2 FNYEAQ. V trimming: 5 bases; J trimming: 5 bases; junction bases outside the gene matches: 9. This CDR3 has 15 amino acids. The DNA of the CDR3 is TGTGCCAGCAGCCCATCCGGGGGGACAGGGGAGACCCAGTACTTC. It yields the protein CASSPSGGTGETQYF.

This clone appeared a single time. The rearrangement links TRBV7-6 to TRBJ2-3, with TRBD2 identical over 9 bases. V lost 1 base to trimming and J lost 3 bases; unmatched junction nucleotides: 2. The germline V gene encodes CDR1 SGHVS and CDR2 FNYEAQ. The CDR3 sequence is 15 residues long. CDR3 amino acids: CASSLVSGGTDTQYF. CDR3 nucleotide sequence: TGTGCCAGCAGCTTAGTTAGCGGGGGAACAGATACGCAGTATTTT.

This chain uses TRBV29-1 with TRBJ1-2; 7 bases fit TRBD1. Germline assignment: CDR1 SQVTM and CDR2 ANQGSEA. This CDR3 has 14 amino acids. Trimming removed 0 bases from V and 3 bases from J; junction bases left unmatched: 4. CDR3 DNA: TGCAGCGTTGAAGATGTAGACAGGGACTATGGCTACACCTTC. It codes for CSVEDVDRDYGYTF.

The chain has TRBV28 and TRBJ1-2; D is possibly TRBD1 (5 bases). V was trimmed by 6 bases and J by 1 base, leaving 15 bases between them. The CDR3 consists of 15 residues. CDR1 is MDHEN, CDR2 SYDVKM, per germline. CDR3 in amino acids: CASSPRQGGNYGYTF. DNA of the CDR3: TGTGCCAGCAGCCCCCGGCAGGGTGGTAACTATGGCTACACCTTC.

This rearrangement joins TRBV2 to TRBJ1-1, with 7 bases aligning to TRBD1. Trimming took 6 bases from V and 6 from J; bases not matched to a gene: 10. Germline V gene sequence: CDR1 SNHLY, CDR2 FYNNEI. This CDR3 contains 14 residues. The CDR3 is CASREQGYGSEAFF. The CDR3 DNA reads as TGTGCCAGCAGGGAACAGGGGTATGGTTCTGAAGCTTTCTTT.

The chain is built from TRBV6-6 and TRBJ2-5; TRBD1 matches at 8 bases. Unmatched junction bases numbered 7, after V lost 5 bases and J lost 5 bases. Germline V gene sequence: CDR1 MNHNY, CDR2 SVGAGI (reference sequence). The CDR3 has 14 amino acids. The CDR3 DNA is TGTGCCAGCAGTACCGCCAGGGGGCGGGAGACCCAGTACTTC. It translates to CASSTARGRETQYF.